This paragraph covers one T cell receptor (beta chain) sequence. What it binds is unknown. V was pared by 6 bases and J by 6 bases, with 17 bases between. CDR3 size: 15 residues. The germline CDR1 and CDR2 sequences are SGHNT and YENEEA. TCRdb re-clonotyped the PCR reads through MiXCR. This sample has about 20,000 clones, with approximately 12% found just once. This entry belongs to a study of metastatic and nonmetastatic thyroid tumors. General study findings and limits: Reports indicated that malignant thyroid tumors showed significantly higher TCR beta diversity than benign nodules did, in blood and tumor.

Not a single patient had been given any form of treatment at any point before undergoing thyroid surgery. This sequence joins TRBV11-3 and TRBJ2-2; the D gene is possibly TRBD2 (7 bases). The sequence came from a male donor with papillary thyroid cancer or a benign thyroid nodule (not recorded which). Some clones in this sample may be carry-over from other donors' samples. Material: blood. This CDR3 is CASSDSGGGSGELFF. For the CDR3, the DNA is TGTGCCAGCAGTGATAGTGGGGGGGGCTCCGGGGAGCTGTTTTTT.